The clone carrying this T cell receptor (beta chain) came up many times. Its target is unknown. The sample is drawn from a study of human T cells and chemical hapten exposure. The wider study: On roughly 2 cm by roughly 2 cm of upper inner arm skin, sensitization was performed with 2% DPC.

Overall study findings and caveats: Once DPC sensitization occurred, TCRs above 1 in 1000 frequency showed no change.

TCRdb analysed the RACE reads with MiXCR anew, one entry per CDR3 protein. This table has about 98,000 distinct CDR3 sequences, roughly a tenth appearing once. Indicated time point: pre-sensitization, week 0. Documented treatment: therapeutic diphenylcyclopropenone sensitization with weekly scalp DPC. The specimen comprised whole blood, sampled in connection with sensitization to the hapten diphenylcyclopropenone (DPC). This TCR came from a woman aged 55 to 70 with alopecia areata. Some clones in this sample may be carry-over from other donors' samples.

CDR3: CASSYSTRGSGYEQFF. CDR3 sequence (DNA): TGTGCCAGCAGTTACTCGACCAGGGGTTCCGGATATGAGCAGTTCTTC. The chain joins TRBV6-2 or TRBV6-3 to TRBJ2-1, with D perhaps matching TRBD1 (6 bases). Germline assignment: CDR1 MNHEY and CDR2 SVGEGT. CDR3 length: 16 amino acids. The V and J ends lost 0 bases and 8 bases respectively, with 17 bases between them.